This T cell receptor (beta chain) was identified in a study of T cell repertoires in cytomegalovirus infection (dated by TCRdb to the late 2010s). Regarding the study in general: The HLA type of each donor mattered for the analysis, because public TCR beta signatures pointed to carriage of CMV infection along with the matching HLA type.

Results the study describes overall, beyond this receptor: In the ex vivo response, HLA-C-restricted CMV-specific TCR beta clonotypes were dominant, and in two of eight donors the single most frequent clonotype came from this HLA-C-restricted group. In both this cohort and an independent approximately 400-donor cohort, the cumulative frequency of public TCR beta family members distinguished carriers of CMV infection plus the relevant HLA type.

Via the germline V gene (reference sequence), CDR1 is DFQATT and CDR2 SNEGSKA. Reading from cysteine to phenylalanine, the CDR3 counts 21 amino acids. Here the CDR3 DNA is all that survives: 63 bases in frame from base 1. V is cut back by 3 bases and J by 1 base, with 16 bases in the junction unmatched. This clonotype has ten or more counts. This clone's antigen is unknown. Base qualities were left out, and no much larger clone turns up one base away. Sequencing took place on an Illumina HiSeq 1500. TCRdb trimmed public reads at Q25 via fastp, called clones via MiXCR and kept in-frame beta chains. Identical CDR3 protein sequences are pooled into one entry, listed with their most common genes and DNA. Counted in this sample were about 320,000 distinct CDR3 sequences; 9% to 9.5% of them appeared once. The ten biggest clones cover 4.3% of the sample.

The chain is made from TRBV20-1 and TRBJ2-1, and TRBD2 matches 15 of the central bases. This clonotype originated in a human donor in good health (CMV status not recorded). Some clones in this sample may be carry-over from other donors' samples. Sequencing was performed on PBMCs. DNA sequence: TGCAGTGCTAGCGGACAGGGGGTGAGGACTAGCGGGAGGGCATCCTACAATGAGCAGTTCTTC. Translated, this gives CSASGQGVRTSGRASYNEQFF.